Listed here is a single TCR beta chain. V was cut by 5 bases and J by 8 bases, with 12 bases left in between. The CDR3 extends over 12 amino acids. Germline CDR1 SEHNR, CDR2 FQNEAQ (reference sequence). This sample is drawn from a study of blood T cell repertoires in COVID-19. About the study: Both acute and convalescent COVID-19 samples were obtained from the United States, Italy and Spain.

Generated by immunoSEQ multiplex PCR, the TCRdb table keeps only in-frame clones and is missing some. The sample carries roughly 21,000 clones, around 86% recorded once. The chain couples TRBV7-9 to TRBJ1-1; D is ambiguous. The source material was peripheral blood. The TCR originated in a woman older than 75 with active or convalescent COVID-19. CDR3 DNA sequence: TGTGCCAGCAGCACGGGGATTGACGAAGCTTTCTTT. This sequence encodes CASSTGIDEAFF.